The 9 T cell receptor beta chains listed next were all sequenced from one sample in a study of blood T cells in healthy people across ages. A second PCR of 7 to 11 cycles used a sample-barcoded 5' primer and a J-beta primer mix. TCRdb reprocessed the 5' RACE reads via MiXCR and lists one record per CDR3 protein. The repertoire holds hundreds of thousands of distinct CDR3 sequences, with around 62% as singletons. The sequenced sample consisted of blood. The receptors stem from a young man in good health.

This clonotype was seen a handful of times. The V and J genes are TRBV29-1 and TRBJ2-7; no definite D call. Germline CDR1 is SQVTM and CDR2 is ANQGSEA. The ends were cut back, 2 bases at V and 2 bases at J, with 10 bases in the middle. The CDR3 sequence is 13 residues long. The CDR3 sequence: CSVEMNSPYEQYF. The CDR3 nucleotides are TGCAGCGTTGAAATGAACAGTCCCTACGAGCAGTACTTC.

V usage is TRBV12-3 or TRBV12-4 and J usage is TRBJ1-1; D is possibly TRBD1 (6 bases). This CDR3 contains 14 residues. Trimming took off 10 bases at V and 3 bases at J, with 18 bases between the two ends. The CDR3 nucleotides are TGTGCCAACAGCGAGGGGGTGAGGGACACTGAAGCTTTCTTT. Its translation: CANSEGVRDTEAFF.

This chain links TRBV29-1 with TRBJ1-1; D is uncertain. The CDR3 sequence is 14 residues long. V dropped 7 bases and J dropped 8 bases, with 23 bases sitting between them. Germline V gene sequence: CDR1 SQVTM, CDR2 ANQGSEA. Written as DNA, the CDR3 is TGCAGCGGACATTCCGGGCCGGTAAGGGAAGAAGCTTTCTTT. Amino acid sequence: CSGHSGPVREEAFF. The full variable domain, rest sourced from reference TRBV29-1 and TRBJ1-1, is SAVISQKPSRDICQRGTSLTIQCQVDSQVTMMFWYRQQPGQSLTLIATANQGSEATYESGFVIDKFPISRPNLTFSTLTVSNMSPEDSSIYLCSGHSGPVREEAFFGQGTRLTVV.

The rearrangement links TRBV7-9 to TRBJ2-1; 8 bases line up with TRBD1. The length of the CDR3 is 20 residues. With 7 bases clipped from V and 0 bases from J, the junction kept 20 bases outside the gene matches. The V gene's germline CDR1 is SEHNR and CDR2 FQNEAQ (reference sequence). CDR3 region: CASTQSGQAVYPSSYNEQFF. The CDR3 DNA sequence: TGTGCCAGCACCCAGTCGGGACAGGCGGTATACCCGAGCTCCTACAATGAGCAGTTCTTC.

The chain joins TRBV29-1 to TRBJ2-5; D is possibly TRBD2 (5 bases). The J call may be wrong; the DNA end is better matched by TRBJ2-7. From germline, CDR1 is SQVTM and CDR2 ANQGSEA. The CDR3 extends over 12 amino acids. The CDR3 DNA reads TGCAGCGTTGAATCGGGTGGAGGCGAGCAGTACTTC. Translation gives CSVESGGGEQYF.

This clonotype was observed a few times. The chain uses TRBV12-3 or TRBV12-4 and TRBJ2-1; 10 nucleotides match TRBD2. J gave up 9 bases and V 1 base, and 6 bases lay outside the gene matches. CDR3 length: 15 amino acids. Here the CDR3 DNA reads TGTGCCAGCAGTTTAGAGGCTAGCGGGGGACCTGAGCAGTTCTTC. Protein: CASSLEASGGPEQFF.

Only a few counts were recorded for this clonotype. This sequence may be a read error, since a much larger clone differs from it by one base. V is TRBV29-1 and J is TRBJ2-7; 8 bases fit TRBD2. This CDR3 is 13 amino acids long. The V and J ends lost 7 bases and 7 bases, in that order; junction bases with no gene match: 12. Germline V gene lookup returns CDR1 SQVTM and CDR2 ANQGSEA. The CDR3: CSAQPGGPNEQYF. The CDR3 DNA reads TGCAGCGCCCAGCCGGGGGGGCCCAATGAGCAGTACTTC.

V usage is TRBV20-1 and J usage is TRBJ2-1; TRBD2 matches 11 bases. V dropped 5 bases and J dropped 2; count of bases not matched to a gene: 5. The CDR3 length is 15 residues. The germline CDR1 and CDR2 sequences are DFQATT and SNEGSKA (reference sequence). CDR3 in DNA: TGCAGTGCTGACCCGGGACTAGCGGCCTACAATGAGCAGTTCTTC. Translation: CSADPGLAAYNEQFF.

This clonotype was counted only a few times. The chain combines TRBV11-2 with TRBJ2-3; D may be TRBD2 (7 bases). Between the trimmed V and J ends, which lost 2 bases and 6 bases, there was a span of 15 bases. The CDR3 runs 15 residues. Germline V gene lookup returns CDR1 SGHAT and CDR2 FQNNGV. The CDR3 region has the DNA TGTGCCAGCAGCTTACGTAAGGGGGGGGGGGATACGCAGTATTTT. Its translation: CASSLRKGGGDTQYF.